This entry concerns a single T cell receptor beta chain. Its antigen is unknown. No much larger clone exists at a distance of one base, and base qualities are not known. This sample stems from a study of vaccination and CD4 T cells after COVID-19 (dated by TCRdb to 2021 to 2024). As for the study more broadly: Convalescent patients had a positive SARS-CoV-2 result on nasal swab PCR, and of these patients, some ten had mild disease and one had severe disease. The convalescent cohort included six males and four females, with two Hispanic individuals, seven Caucasians, two Asians and one multiracial person. Two doses of either the Pfizer-BioNTech BNT162b2 vaccine (n=8) or the Moderna mRNA-1273 vaccine (n=2) were administered to participants. Post-COVID blood samples were collected from convalescent patients a median of about 92 days after diagnosis, with a range of roughly 35 to 180 days. Post-vaccine blood samples were taken a median of roughly 72 days after the second vaccine dose, with a range of about 13 to 250 days. The cultures were stimulated with overlapping spike peptide pools from SARS-CoV-2 and from the common cold coronaviruses HCoV-NL63, HCoV-OC43 and HCoV-229E. In control cultures, a CEFX viral epitope pool was used as positive control, an HIV-1 Nef peptide pool was used as negative control, or no peptide was added. In around 9 COVID-19 convalescent patients and a few infection-naive healthy vaccine recipients, researchers compared the spike-specific CD4+ TCR repertoire from before mRNA vaccination with the repertoire from after.

What the research found in general, with its limitations: Nearly all vaccine-specific clones in convalescent patients (304 of 307) were mono-reactive for SARS-CoV-2 spike rather than cross-reactive with common cold coronaviruses. In convalescent patients, a median around 86% of post-vaccine SARS-CoV-2-reactive clones were detected only after vaccination, and vaccine-specific priming was suggested by this finding. Relatively few convalescent patients were included in the study, and early timepoints after natural infection were not analyzed. An increase in the median number of SARS-CoV-2-reactive clonotypes from 20 to 25 after infection to 35 to 40 after vaccination was observed, but the change was not found to be significant.

Compared with germline, V lacks 5 bases and J lacks 2 bases; bases without a gene match: 6. The CDR3, from cysteine to phenylalanine, totals 15 residues. The only DNA kept is the CDR3, 45 bases in frame from the first base. From the germline V gene, CDR1 is MNHNS and CDR2 is SASEGT. The library was obtained by PCR. At the Johns Hopkins FTIC core, DNA from the cultured CD4+ T cells underwent TCR sequencing with the Oncomine TCR Beta short-read assay. Genomic DNA was extracted from the cultured CD4+ T cells with the QIAamp micro DNA kit. Oncomine TCR Beta libraries from cultured CD4+ T cells were pooled using unique dual indexes and sequenced on an Illumina iSeq 100. As for the authors' bioinformatics: Non-productive sequences were removed, and CDR3s that did not start with C, did not end with F or W, or were shorter than 7 amino acids were discarded. Antigen-specific clonotypes were identified with the MANAFEST web application by comparing peptide-stimulated wells with reference and other culture wells. Positive clones required FDR below 0.05, an odds ratio above 5, and productive frequency above 0.1% in at least two of three replicate wells. Cross-reactive clonotypes were defined as significantly expanded in both SARS-CoV-2 spike wells and at least one common cold coronavirus spike condition. CDR3 homology was assessed with Levenshtein distances (stringdist) and unrooted phylogenetic trees (ape) in R version 3.6.1. The raw public data were reprocessed by TCRdb itself: fastp quality trimming at Q25, MiXCR clonotype calling, in-frame beta chains only. When rows share a CDR3 protein, they turn into one entry using the most common DNA and genes. TCRdb's processing, not the authors' own work, is the source of the V and J calls. A total of under 20,000 distinct CDR3 sequences appear in this sample, 44% of them only once. Together, the top ten hold 3% to 4.5% of the sample.

The treatment or condition label here, explained by the study, means: 10-day PBMC culture with coronavirus spike peptide pools or control peptides (ViraFEST assay). The ViraFEST assay was used in the study, in which antigen-specific T cells were expanded with peptide pools and expanded clonotypes were subsequently identified by TCR sequencing. The positive SARS-CoV-2 PCR tests of the convalescent patients were dated from March to December 2020, before the Alpha, Beta and Delta variants emerged in the United States. Each well held fewer than 2.5 million PBMCs cultured with roughly 10 ug/ml peptide pools in IMDM containing roughly 5% human AB serum and roughly 9.3 IU/ml IL-2. Half of the culture medium was replaced with fresh IL-2-containing medium on days 3 and 7. CD4+ T cells were isolated after roughly 10 days of culture through negative selection using the EasySep CD4+ T cell isolation kit. Ficoll-Paque Plus gradient centrifugation was used to isolate PBMCs from whole blood, and the isolated PBMCs were then either used fresh or cryopreserved at -140C. In general, triplicate wells were set up for every culture condition.

The specimen was CD4+ T cells from blood, cultured in vitro. The receptor comes from a human donor who had recovered from COVID-19. The V and J genes are TRBV6-1 and TRBJ2-1; the central 7 bases match TRBD1. The sequenced DNA: TGTGCCAGCAGTCGAAGGGGACAGCCCTACAATGAGCAGTTCTTC. Translation gives CASSRRGQPYNEQFF.